This T cell receptor (beta chain) appears in the sequencing data of a study of cytomegalovirus exposure and HLA in healthy donors. General study results and limits: Later findings reportedly placed an Asian-associated ancestry cluster below the approximately 650-donor mean for N-insertions.

This clone came up a few times. Antigen specificity is unknown. Researchers ran the PCR with 60 Vbeta and 13 Jbeta primers. Data came from immunoSEQ multiplex PCR; TCRdb stores just in-frame clones and leaves some out. Among 180,000 or so clones, 77% were seen once, and the ten largest hold about 1.5%. Germline loops: CDR1 SGHTA, CDR2 FQGNSA. The CDR3 is 15 amino acids. With 6 bases removed from V and 7 bases from J, the gap between germline ends came to 18 bases. The specimen sequenced was PBMCs. The chain combines TRBV7-2 with TRBJ1-4; D possibly corresponds to TRBD1 (6 bases). This TCR derives from a man between 18 and 29 years old in good health and CMV-seronegative. The CDR3 DNA reads as TGTGCCAGCAGGTTATTGGGGCAGGGGAGTGAAAAACTGTTTTTT. Amino acids: CASRLLGQGSEKLFF.